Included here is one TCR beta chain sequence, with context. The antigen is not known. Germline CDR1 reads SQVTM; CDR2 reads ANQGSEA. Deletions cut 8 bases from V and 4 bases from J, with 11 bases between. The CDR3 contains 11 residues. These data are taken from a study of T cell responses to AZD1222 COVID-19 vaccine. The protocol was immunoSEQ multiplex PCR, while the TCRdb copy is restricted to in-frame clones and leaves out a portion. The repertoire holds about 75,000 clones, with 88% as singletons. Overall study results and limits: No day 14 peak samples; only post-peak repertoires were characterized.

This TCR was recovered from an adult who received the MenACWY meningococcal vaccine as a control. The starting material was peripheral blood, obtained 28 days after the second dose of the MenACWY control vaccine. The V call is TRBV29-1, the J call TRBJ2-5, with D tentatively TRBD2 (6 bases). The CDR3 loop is CSSKAGETQYF. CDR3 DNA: TGCAGCAGCAAAGCGGGAGAGACCCAGTACTTC.